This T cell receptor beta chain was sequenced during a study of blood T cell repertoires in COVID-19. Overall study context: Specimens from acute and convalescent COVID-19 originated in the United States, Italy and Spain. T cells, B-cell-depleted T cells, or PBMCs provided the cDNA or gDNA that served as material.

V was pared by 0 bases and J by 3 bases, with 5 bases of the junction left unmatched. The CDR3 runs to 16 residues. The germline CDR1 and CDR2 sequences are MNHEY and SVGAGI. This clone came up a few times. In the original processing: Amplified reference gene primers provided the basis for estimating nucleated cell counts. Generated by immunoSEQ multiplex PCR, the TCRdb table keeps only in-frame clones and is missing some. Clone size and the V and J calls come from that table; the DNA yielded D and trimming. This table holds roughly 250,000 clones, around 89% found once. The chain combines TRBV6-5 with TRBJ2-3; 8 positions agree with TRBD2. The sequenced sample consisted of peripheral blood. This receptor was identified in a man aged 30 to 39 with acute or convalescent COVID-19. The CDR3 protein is CASSYSGGGMTDTQYF. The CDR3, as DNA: TGTGCCAGCAGTTACTCTGGCGGGGGGATGACAGATACGCAGTATTTT.